Included here is one T cell receptor beta chain sequence, with context. This clone occurred a few times. There is no known antigen for this receptor. The record has no base qualities; no much larger clone is one base away. TCRbeta CDR3 regions were amplified from genomic DNA using the immunoSEQ Assay, a bias-controlled multiplex PCR. The authors' pipeline ran thus. The number of nucleated cells in each sample was estimated from the amplification of reference gene primers within the assay. Sequence reads were collapsed and filtered to measure the absolute abundance of every unique TCRbeta CDR3 rearrangement. For each sample, productive Simpson clonality was calculated as the square root of Simpson's diversity index over productive rearrangements. TCRdb re-hosts the immuneACCESS table, in-frame sequences only. Its copies lack some clones; in the studies checked, an unresolved V gene accounts for under half of them, and the cause for the rest is not known. That table is the source of V, J and clone size, and D and trimming were worked out from the DNA. Recorded for this sample are about 160,000 clones; 85% of them occurred a single time. The ten largest make up under 4% of the sample.

The entry originates in a study of blood T cell repertoires in COVID-19 (dated by TCRdb to the early 2020s). Concerning the study at large: The collaborator samples originated in the United States, Italy and Spain and spanned the acute and convalescent phases of COVID-19. The material from the prospective study consisted of cDNA or gDNA derived from T cells, B-cell-depleted T cells, or PBMCs. Deeply sampled blood TCRbeta repertoires from subjects exposed to, actively infected with, or recovered from COVID-19 were included in the dataset. The repertoires were made available in a free public database intended to serve as a resource for research on the immune response to SARS-CoV-2. The samples were drawn from two sources: the first 160 participants of the ongoing ImmuneRACE study, and 1,000 to 1,500 subjects contributed by 6 global collaborators. The sample metadata nearly always contained a de-identified subject ID, COVID-19 status, age in years and sex. Where available, HLA class I and class II types were taken from metadata supplied by the sample provider and were not determined by assay-based typing.

Study-wide conclusions, independent of this receptor: The amount of clinical and demographic metadata varied by source and participant and was provided uncurated.

Collaborating institutions collected whole blood in K2EDTA tubes following their own protocols. For TCRbeta analysis, collaborators shipped samples as frozen whole blood, isolated PBMCs, or DNA extracted from either of those sample types. The clonotype originates from a human donor with acute or convalescent COVID-19. The donor label of this sample is uncertain. The source material was peripheral blood.

Here the CDR3 is given as CASSPRQNTEAFF. The bases are TGTGCCAGCTCCCCAAGACAGAACACTGAAGCTTTCTTT. The chain is made from TRBV18 and TRBJ1-1; the D gene cannot be named for sure. The CDR3 numbers 13 residues from cysteine through phenylalanine. The entry retains the CDR3 DNA only, 39 bases that are in frame from base 1. Trimming removed 6 bases from V and 1 base from J, leaving 9 bases between the germline ends. CDR1 and CDR2, looked up from the germline V gene, are KGHSH and LQKENI.